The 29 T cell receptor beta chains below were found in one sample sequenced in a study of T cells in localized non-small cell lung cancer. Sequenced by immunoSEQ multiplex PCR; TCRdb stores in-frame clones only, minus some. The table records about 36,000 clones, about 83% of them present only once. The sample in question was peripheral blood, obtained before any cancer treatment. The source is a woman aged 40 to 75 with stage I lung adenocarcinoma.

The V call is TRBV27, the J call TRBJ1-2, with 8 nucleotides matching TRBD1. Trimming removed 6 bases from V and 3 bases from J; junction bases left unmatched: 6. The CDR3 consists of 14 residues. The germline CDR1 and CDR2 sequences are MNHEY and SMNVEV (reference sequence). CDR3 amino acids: CASRRAGGDYGYTF. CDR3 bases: TGTGCCAGCAGACGGGCAGGGGGCGACTATGGCTACACCTTC.

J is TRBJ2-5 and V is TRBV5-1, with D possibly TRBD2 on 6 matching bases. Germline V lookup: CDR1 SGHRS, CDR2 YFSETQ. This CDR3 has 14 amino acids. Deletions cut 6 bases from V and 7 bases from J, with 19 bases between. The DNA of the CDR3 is TGCGCCAGCACCCCGTTCGGAGGGACGCGGACCCAGTACTTC. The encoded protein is CASTPFGGTRTQYF.

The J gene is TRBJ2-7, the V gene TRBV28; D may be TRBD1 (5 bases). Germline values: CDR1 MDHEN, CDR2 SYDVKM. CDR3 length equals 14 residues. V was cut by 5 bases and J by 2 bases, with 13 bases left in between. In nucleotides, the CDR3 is TGTGCCAGCAGTCCAGGGTACAGCGCCTACGAGCAGTACTTC. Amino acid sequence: CASSPGYSAYEQYF.

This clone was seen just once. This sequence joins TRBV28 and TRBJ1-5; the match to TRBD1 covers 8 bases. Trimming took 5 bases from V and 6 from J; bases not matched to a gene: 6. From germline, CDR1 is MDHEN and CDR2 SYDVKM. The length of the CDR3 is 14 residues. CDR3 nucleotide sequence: TGTGCCAGCAGTCTGGGACAGGATGGTCAGCCCCAGCATTTT. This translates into CASSLGQDGQPQHF.

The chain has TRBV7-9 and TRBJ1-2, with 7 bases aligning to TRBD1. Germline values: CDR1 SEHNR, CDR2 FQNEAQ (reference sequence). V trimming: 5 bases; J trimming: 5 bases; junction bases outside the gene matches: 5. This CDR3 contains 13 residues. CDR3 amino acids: CASSTGTVYGYTF. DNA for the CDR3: TGTGCCAGCAGCACGGGGACAGTTTATGGCTACACCTTC. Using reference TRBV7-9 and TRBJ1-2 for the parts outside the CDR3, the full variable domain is DTGVSQNPRHKITKRGQNVTFRCDPISEHNRLYWYRQTLGQGPEFLTYFQNEAQLEKSRLLSDRFSAERPKGSFSTLEIQRTEQGDSAMYLCASSTGTVYGYTFGSGTRLTVV.

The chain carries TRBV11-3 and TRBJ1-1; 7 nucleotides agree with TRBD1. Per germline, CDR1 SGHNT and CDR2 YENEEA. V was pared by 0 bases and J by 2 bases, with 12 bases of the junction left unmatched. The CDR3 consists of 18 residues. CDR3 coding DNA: TGTGCCAGCAGCTTAGACGGACCAACAGGGGTCGAAAACACTGAAGCTTTCTTT. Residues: CASSLDGPTGVENTEAFF.

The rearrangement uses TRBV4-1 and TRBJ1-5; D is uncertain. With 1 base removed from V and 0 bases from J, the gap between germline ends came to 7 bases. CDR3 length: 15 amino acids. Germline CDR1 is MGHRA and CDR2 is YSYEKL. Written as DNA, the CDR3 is TGCGCCAGCAGCCAAGGGGCGATTAGCAATCAGCCCCAGCATTTT. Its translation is CASSQGAISNQPQHF.

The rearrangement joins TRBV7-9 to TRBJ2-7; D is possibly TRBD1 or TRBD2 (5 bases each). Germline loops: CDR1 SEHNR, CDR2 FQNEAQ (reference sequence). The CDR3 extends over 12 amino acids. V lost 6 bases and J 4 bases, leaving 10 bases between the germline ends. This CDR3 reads CASRGETYEQYF. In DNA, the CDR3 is TGTGCCAGCAGGGGGGAAACATACGAGCAGTACTTC.

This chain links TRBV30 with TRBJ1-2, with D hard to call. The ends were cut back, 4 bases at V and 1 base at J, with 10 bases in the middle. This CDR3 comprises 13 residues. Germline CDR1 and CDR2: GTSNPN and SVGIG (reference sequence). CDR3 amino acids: CAWNLGVNYGYTF. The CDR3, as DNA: TGTGCCTGGAACCTTGGGGTTAACTATGGCTACACCTTC. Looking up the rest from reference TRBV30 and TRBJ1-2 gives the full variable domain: SQTIHQWPATLVQPVGSPLSLECTVEGTSNPNLYWYRQAAGRGLQLLFYSVGIGQISSEVPQNLSASRPQDRQFILSSKKLLLSDSGFYLCAWNLGVNYGYTFGSGTRLTVV.

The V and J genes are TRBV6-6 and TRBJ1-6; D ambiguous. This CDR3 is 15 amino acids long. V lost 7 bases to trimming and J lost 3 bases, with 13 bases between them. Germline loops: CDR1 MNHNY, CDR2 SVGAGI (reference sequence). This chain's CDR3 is CASNPGISYNSPLHF. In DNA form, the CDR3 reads TGTGCCAGCAACCCCGGGATCAGCTATAATTCACCCCTCCACTTT.

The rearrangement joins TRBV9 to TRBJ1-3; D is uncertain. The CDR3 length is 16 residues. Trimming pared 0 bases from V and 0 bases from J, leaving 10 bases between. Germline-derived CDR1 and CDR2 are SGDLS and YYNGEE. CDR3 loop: CASSVEVGGSGNTIYF. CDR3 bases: TGTGCCAGCAGCGTAGAGGTCGGTGGCTCTGGAAACACCATATATTTT. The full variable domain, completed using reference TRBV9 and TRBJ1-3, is DSGVTQTPKHLITATGQRVTLRCSPRSGDLSVYWYQQSLDQGLQFLIQYYNGEERAKGNILERFSAQQFPDLHSELNLSSLELGDSALYFCASSVEVGGSGNTIYFGEGSWLTVV.

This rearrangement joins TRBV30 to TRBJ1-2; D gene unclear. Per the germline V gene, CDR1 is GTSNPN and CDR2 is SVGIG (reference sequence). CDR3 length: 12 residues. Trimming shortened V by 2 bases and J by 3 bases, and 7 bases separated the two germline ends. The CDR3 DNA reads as TGTGCCTGGAGTACGGGATACTATGGCTACACCTTC. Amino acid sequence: CAWSTGYYGYTF.

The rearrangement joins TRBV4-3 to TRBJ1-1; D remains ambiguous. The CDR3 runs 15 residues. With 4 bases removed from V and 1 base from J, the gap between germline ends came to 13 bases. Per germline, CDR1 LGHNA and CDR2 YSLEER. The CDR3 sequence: CASSPPGRPNTEAFF. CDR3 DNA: TGCGCCAGCAGCCCACCCGGACGGCCGAACACTGAAGCTTTCTTT.

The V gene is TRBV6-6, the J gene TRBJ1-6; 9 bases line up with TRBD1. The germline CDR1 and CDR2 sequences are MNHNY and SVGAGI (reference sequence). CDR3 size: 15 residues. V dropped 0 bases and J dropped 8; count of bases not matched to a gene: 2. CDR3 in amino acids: CASSYSDRGDSPLHF. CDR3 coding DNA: TGTGCCAGCAGTTACTCGGACAGGGGTGATTCACCCCTCCACTTT.

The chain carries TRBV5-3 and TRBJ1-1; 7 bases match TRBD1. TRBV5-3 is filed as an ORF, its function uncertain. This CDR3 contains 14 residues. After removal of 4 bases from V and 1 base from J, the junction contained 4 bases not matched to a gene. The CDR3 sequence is CARSGGQKNTEAFF. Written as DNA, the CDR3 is TGTGCCAGAAGCGGGGGACAGAAGAACACTGAAGCTTTCTTT.

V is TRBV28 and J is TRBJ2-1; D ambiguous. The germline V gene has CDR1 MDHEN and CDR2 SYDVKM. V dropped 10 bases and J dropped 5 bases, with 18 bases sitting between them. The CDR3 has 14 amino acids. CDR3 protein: CATWTAPMNNEQFF. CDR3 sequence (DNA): TGTGCCACCTGGACCGCCCCGATGAACAATGAGCAGTTCTTC.

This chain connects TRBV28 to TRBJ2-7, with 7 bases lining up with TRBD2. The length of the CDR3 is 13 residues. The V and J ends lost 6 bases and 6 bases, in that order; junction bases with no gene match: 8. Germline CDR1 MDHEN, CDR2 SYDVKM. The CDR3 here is CASSSPPGGEQYF. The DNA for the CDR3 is TGTGCCAGCAGCTCTCCACCGGGGGGCGAGCAGTACTTC. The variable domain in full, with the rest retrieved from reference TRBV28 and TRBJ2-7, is DVKVTQSSRYLVKRTGEKVFLECVQDMDHENMFWYRQDPGLGLRLIYFSYDVKMKEKGDIPEGYSVSREKKERFSLILESASTNQTSMYLCASSSPPGGEQYFGPGTRLTVT.

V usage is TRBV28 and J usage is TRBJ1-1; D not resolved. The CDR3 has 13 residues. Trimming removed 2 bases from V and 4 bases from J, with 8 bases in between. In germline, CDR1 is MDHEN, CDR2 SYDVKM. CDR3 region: CASSLGTATEAFF. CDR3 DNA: TGTGCCAGCAGTTTAGGAACGGCCACTGAAGCTTTCTTT.

The CDR3: CASSQGFAKRGGADTQYF. Here the CDR3 DNA reads TGCGCCAGCAGCCAAGGGTTCGCGAAGCGGGGGGGTGCAGATACGCAGTATTTT. The chain employs TRBV4-1 and TRBJ2-3; 10 positions agree with TRBD2. J was trimmed by 4 bases and V by 1 base; bases with no gene match: 11. This CDR3 contains 18 residues. The germline CDR1 and CDR2 sequences are MGHRA and YSYEKL.

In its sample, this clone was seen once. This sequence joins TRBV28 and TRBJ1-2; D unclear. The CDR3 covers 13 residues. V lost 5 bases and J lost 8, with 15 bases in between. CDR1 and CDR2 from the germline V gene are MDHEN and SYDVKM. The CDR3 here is CASSPNARFGYTF. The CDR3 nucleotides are TGTGCCAGCAGTCCGAATGCACGTTTCGGCTACACCTTC.

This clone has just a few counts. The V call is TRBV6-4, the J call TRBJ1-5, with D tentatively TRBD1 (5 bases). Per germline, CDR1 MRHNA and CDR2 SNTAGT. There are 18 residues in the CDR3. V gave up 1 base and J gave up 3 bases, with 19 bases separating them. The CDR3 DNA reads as TGTGCCAGCAGTGACTTTGGCGACAGCGCCCGAAACAATCAGCCCCAGCATTTT. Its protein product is CASSDFGDSARNNQPQHF.

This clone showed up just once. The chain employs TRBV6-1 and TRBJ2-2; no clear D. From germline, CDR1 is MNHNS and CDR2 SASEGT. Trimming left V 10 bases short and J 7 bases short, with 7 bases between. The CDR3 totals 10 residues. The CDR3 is CATSYGELFF. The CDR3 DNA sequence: TGTGCCACCTCCTACGGGGAGCTGTTTTTT.

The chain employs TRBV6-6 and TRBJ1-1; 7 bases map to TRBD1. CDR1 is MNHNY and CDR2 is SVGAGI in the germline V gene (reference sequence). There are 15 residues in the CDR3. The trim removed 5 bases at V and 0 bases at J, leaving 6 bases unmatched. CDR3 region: CASSRGQSMNTEAFF. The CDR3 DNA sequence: TGTGCCAGCAGTAGGGGACAGAGTATGAACACTGAAGCTTTCTTT.

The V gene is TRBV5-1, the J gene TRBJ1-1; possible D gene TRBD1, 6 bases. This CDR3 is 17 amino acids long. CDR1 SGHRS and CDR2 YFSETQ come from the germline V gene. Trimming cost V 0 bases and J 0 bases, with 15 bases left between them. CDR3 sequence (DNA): TGCGCCAGCAGCTTGGTAGCAGGGGATTGGATGAACACTGAAGCTTTCTTT. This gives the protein CASSLVAGDWMNTEAFF.

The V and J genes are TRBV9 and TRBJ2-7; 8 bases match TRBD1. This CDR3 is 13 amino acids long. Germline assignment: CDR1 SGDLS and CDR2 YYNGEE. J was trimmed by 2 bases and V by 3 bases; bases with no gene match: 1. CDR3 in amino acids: CASSAQGAYEQYF. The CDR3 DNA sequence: TGTGCCAGCAGCGCACAGGGGGCCTACGAGCAGTACTTC.

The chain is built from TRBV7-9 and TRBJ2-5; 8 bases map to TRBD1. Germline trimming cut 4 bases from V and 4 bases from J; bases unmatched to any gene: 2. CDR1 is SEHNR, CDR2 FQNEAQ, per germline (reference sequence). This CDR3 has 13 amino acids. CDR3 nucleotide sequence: TGTGCCAGCAGCTCGGGACAGGTAGAGACCCAGTACTTC. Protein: CASSSGQVETQYF.

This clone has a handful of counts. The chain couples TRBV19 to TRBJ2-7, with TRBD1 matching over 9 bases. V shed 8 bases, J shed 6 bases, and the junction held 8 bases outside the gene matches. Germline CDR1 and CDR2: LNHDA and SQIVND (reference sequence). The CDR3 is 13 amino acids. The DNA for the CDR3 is TGTGCCAGTGGAAGACAGGGGGGTATCGAGCAGTACTTC. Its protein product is CASGRQGGIEQYF.

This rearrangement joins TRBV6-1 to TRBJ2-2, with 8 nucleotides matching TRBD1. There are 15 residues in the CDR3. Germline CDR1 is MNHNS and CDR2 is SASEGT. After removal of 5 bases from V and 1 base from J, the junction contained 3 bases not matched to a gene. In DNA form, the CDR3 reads TGTGCCAGCAGTACCGGGACAGGGAACACCGGGGAGCTGTTTTTT. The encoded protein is CASSTGTGNTGELFF.

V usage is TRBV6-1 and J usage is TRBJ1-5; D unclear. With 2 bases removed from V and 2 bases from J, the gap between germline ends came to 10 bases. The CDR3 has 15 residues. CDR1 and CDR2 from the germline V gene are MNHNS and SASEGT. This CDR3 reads CASSESLRGNQPQHF. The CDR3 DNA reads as TGTGCCAGCAGTGAAAGTTTAAGAGGCAATCAGCCCCAGCATTTT.